This T cell receptor beta chain derives from a study of cytomegalovirus exposure and HLA in healthy donors. Use of 60 Vbeta and 13 Jbeta primers characterized the PCR. Sequencing was performed with immunoSEQ multiplex PCR; in TCRdb, only in-frame clones are kept and a portion is missing. The table lists over 100,000 clones, 65% to 80% of them singletons. The CDR3 contains 15 residues. The germline CDR1 and CDR2 sequences are SGHTA and FQGTGA. V gave up 2 bases and J gave up 3 bases; unmatched junction bases: 2. What was sequenced was PBMCs. The sequence derives from a female donor in good health and CMV-seronegative. The gene calls are TRBV7-3 and TRBJ2-3; 10 nucleotides align to TRBD2. CDR3 nucleotides: TGTGCCAGCAGCTTAGCTAGCGGGGGAACAGATACGCAGTATTTT. Residues: CASSLASGGTDTQYF.